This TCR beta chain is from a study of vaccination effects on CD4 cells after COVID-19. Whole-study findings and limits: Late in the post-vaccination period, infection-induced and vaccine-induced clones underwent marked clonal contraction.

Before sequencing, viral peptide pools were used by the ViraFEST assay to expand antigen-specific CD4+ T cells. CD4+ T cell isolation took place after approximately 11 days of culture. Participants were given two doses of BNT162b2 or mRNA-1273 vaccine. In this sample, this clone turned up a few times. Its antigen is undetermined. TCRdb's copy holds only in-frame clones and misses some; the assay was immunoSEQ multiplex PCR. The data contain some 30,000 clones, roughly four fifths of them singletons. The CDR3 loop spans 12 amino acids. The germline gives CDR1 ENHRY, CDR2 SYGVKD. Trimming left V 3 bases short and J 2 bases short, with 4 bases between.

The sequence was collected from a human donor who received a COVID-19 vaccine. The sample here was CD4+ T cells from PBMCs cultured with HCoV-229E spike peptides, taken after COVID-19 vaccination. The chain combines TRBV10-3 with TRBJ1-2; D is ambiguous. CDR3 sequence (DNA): TGTGCCATCAGTGACGGCAACTATGGCTACACCTTC. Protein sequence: CAISDGNYGYTF.